This note documents a single TCR beta chain sequence. No antigen is known for it. This record comes from a study of cytomegalovirus exposure and HLA in healthy donors. Study results and caveats: About 87% or about 30% of the time was how often most TCR beta V segments were productive, according to an earlier analysis. The study reported that TCR beta sequences accurately predicted HLA-A and HLA-B alleles in most subjects.

Donors were nominally healthy when sampled, though unrecorded immune exposures were likely. Trimming removed 5 bases from V and 7 bases from J, with 23 bases in between. Germline V gene lookup returns CDR1 MNHEY and CDR2 SMNVEV (reference sequence). CDR3 length: 16 amino acids. A multiplex PCR was run with 60 Vbeta primers and 13 Jbeta primers. Clones were read by immunoSEQ multiplex PCR, and TCRdb kept only the in-frame ones, dropping some. The sample lists approximately 190,000 clones; 75% to 90% were seen once. Specimen: PBMCs. The TCR was taken from a woman aged 45 to 65 in good health and CMV-seropositive. The chain combines TRBV27 with TRBJ1-2; the D gene is possibly TRBD1 (6 bases). CDR3 coding DNA: TGTGCCAGCAGTCCCCCCCCAGGACAGATCCCCAGTGGCTACACCTTC. Amino acids: CASSPPPGQIPSGYTF.